The clone carrying this T cell receptor (beta chain) was observed a single time. The assay was immunoSEQ multiplex PCR, and TCRdb's table has in-frame clones only and misses some. The sample has roughly 130,000 clones, approximately 86% seen once. V shed 10 bases, J shed 6 bases, and the junction held 11 bases outside the gene matches. This CDR3 region has 14 residues. Germline CDR1 SGHVS, CDR2 FQNEAQ. This specimen belongs to a study of identifying expanded T cells in peripheral blood. The clonotype originates from a person between 18 and 75 years old in good health. This chain connects TRBV7-8 to TRBJ2-3, with TRBD2 identical over 9 bases. The source material was blood. The CDR3 is CATCLREGVDTQYF. The CDR3 coding sequence is TGTGCCACCTGTCTGCGGGAGGGGGTGGATACGCAGTATTTT.